A selection of T cell receptor beta chains follows, all from one sample in a study of human T cells and chemical hapten exposure. One entry per CDR3 protein, called by TCRdb with MiXCR from the RACE reads. Here the sample spans tens of thousands of distinct CDR3 sequences, 9.5% to 15% being singletons. This material consisted of whole blood, taken in connection with sensitization to the hapten diphenylcyclopropenone (DPC). These receptors were obtained from a man aged 25-45 years with alopecia areata. Some clones in this sample may be carry-over from other donors' samples. Both conserved end residues are part of each CDR3. Fields, in order: D gene, clone size, J gene, V gene, CDR3 DNA, CDR3 protein. The D gene is left open where the match is weak. The listing skips clone size in some rows; elsewhere it reads once, few, many or a size class.

- - TRBJ2-1 TRBV9 TGTGCCAGCAGCGTAGAGACAGGCGCTGGAGAGCAGTTCTTC CASSVETGAGEQFF
- many TRBJ2-7 TRBV6-2/TRBV6-3 TGTGCCAGCAGTCGACTAGAGCCCGAGCAGTACTTC CASSRLEPEQYF
- many TRBJ1-4 TRBV28 TGTGCCAGCAGTTTTCGGCAGTCCAATGAAAAACTGTTTTTT CASSFRQSNEKLFF
- many TRBJ2-3 TRBV24-1 TGTGCCACCAGTTACCCCGTCGCAGGGTCCCGTTGGGGTACGCAGTATTTT CATSYPVAGSRWGTQYF
TRBD1 - TRBJ2-7 TRBV9 TGTGCCAGCAGCGTCCTTGGGGACAGGGGGTTTAGCGAGCAGTACTTC CASSVLGDRGFSEQYF
- - TRBJ1-1 TRBV28 TGTGCCAGCAGTGACAGGAACACTGAAGCTTTCTTT CASSDRNTEAFF
- - TRBJ2-6 TRBV6-5 TGTGCCAGCAGCCTGGTGGGGGCCAACGTCCTGACTTTC CASSLVGANVLTF
- many TRBJ2-1 TRBV19 TGTGCCAGTAGTATAGTTCCCATGGGCGGGGGCCAAAATGAGCAGTTCTTC CASSIVPMGGGQNEQFF
- many TRBJ2-7 TRBV29-1 TGCAGCGCAGGGGGGGCTTACGAGCAGTACTTC CSAGGAYEQYF
TRBD1 many TRBJ1-3 TRBV11-2 TGTGCCAGCAGCTTAGTACCAGGGGGCTCCGGAAACACCATATATTTT CASSLVPGGSGNTIYF
TRBD1 many TRBJ1-2 TRBV12-3/TRBV12-4 TGTGCCAGCACCCGGGGACAGGGCGACTATGGCTACACCTTC CASTRGQGDYGYTF
- - TRBJ2-2 TRBV28 TGTGCCAGCAGTTTCGCCGGGGAGCTGTTTTTT CASSFAGELFF
- few TRBJ2-7 TRBV9 TGTGCCAGCAGCGCCGACAGATACTCCTACGAGCAGTACTTC CASSADRYSYEQYF
- few TRBJ1-2 TRBV5-6 TGTGCCAGCAGTGGACGGACTCTCATCCAGGGAGGCTACACCTTC CASSGRTLIQGGYTF
- few TRBJ2-3 TRBV12-3/TRBV12-4 TGTGCCAGCAGTTTAACGTGGGTGGCAGATACGCAGTATTTT CASSLTWVADTQYF
- many TRBJ1-5 TRBV7-9 TGTGCCAGCAGCTCAGACAGGCGGGTCAATCAGCCCCAGCATTTT CASSSDRRVNQPQHF
- many TRBJ2-1 TRBV20-1 TGCAGTGCTAAAAAGGGAAACTCCTACAATGAGCAGTTCTTC CSAKKGNSYNEQFF
- many TRBJ2-5 TRBV27 TGTGCCAGCAGTTTACAGACTCAAGAGACCCAGTACTTC CASSLQTQETQYF
- - TRBJ2-3 TRBV3-1 TGTGCCAGCAGCTCATGGAACAGGGTAGATACGCAGTATTTT CASSSWNRVDTQYF
- - TRBJ2-7 TRBV6-2/TRBV6-3 TGTGCCAGCGCCAGGGACTACGAGCAGTACTTC CASARDYEQYF
- many TRBJ1-5 TRBV15 TGTGCCACCAGCAGAGGTGGGGGGCGGACGGGTCAGCCCCAGCATTTT CATSRGGGRTGQPQHF
TRBD1 few TRBJ1-5 TRBV2 TGTGCCAGTACGGGACAGGGAGAGCAGCCCCAGCATTTT CASTGQGEQPQHF
- few TRBJ1-2 TRBV7-2 TGTGCCAGCAGCTTAGTAATCGGGGGAGGCTACACCTTC CASSLVIGGGYTF
TRBD1 many TRBJ1-1 TRBV7-9 TGTGCCAGCACCGGGACAGAGAACACTGAAGCTTTCTTT CASTGTENTEAFF
TRBD1 many TRBJ2-7 TRBV7-9 TGTGCCAGCAGGAGCGGGACAGGGACCTACGAGCAGTACTTC CASRSGTGTYEQYF
TRBD1 once TRBJ2-7 TRBV9 TGTGCCAGCAGCGTAGGGGGACAGGGACCCTACGAGCAGTACTTC CASSVGGQGPYEQYF
TRBD2 many TRBJ2-2 TRBV7-2 TGTGCCAGCAGCCGACTAGCGCAGAACACCGGGGAGCTGTTTTTT CASSRLAQNTGELFF
TRBD1 many TRBJ1-1 TRBV29-1 TGCAGCGGTAGACAGGGCTGGGGAATGAACACTGAAGCTTTCTTT CSGRQGWGMNTEAFF
- many TRBJ1-1 TRBV5-1 TGCGCCAGCGGCTCGGGGCCAGACACTGAAGCTTTCTTT CASGSGPDTEAFF
TRBD1 few TRBJ2-6 TRBV7-9 TGTGCCAGCAGCCCCTTCAGGGGGCCCCACTCTGGGGCCAACGTCCTGACTTTC CASSPFRGPHSGANVLTF
TRBD1 many TRBJ1-1 TRBV2 TGTGCCAGCAGCAACAGGGGCTTTGGGACTGAAGCTTTCTTT CASSNRGFGTEAFF
TRBD1 few TRBJ1-5 TRBV24-1 TGTGCCACCAGTGATCCACGACAGGGTGGCAATCAGCCCCAGCATTTT CATSDPRQGGNQPQHF
- - TRBJ2-1 TRBV7-6 TGTGCCAGCAGCCCAAAGGGGGGGGCCAAAAATGAGCAGTTCTTC CASSPKGGAKNEQFF
- many TRBJ2-4 TRBV27 TGTGCCAGCAGTGCTACACCATTCAAACAGGGTGGGGATCCCAAAAACATTCAGTACTTC CASSATPFKQGGDPKNIQYF
TRBD1 many TRBJ1-1 TRBV6-5 TGTGCCAGCAGTTTCGACAGGGGCGGCGAAGCTTTCTTT CASSFDRGGEAFF
- - TRBJ1-1 TRBV10-3 TGTGCCATCAGCCCTAGTATGGTCAGGAGGAACACTGAAGCTTTCTTT CAISPSMVRRNTEAFF
TRBD1 - TRBJ1-6 TRBV5-1 TGCGCCAGCAGCGGGGCCGCAGGGGGAGATAATTCACCCCTCCACTTT CASSGAAGGDNSPLHF
TRBD1 - TRBJ1-5 TRBV12-3/TRBV12-4 TGTGCCAGTACCGGGACAGGCTCCTTCAATCAGCCCCAGCATTTT CASTGTGSFNQPQHF
- few TRBJ1-1 TRBV7-2 TGTGCCAGCAGCTCCCAGATGAACACTGAAGCTTTCTTT CASSSQMNTEAFF
TRBD2 - TRBJ2-1 TRBV6-2/TRBV6-3 TGTGCCAGCAGTTCCATCCCCCGCCGGGGCTGGGGGGGTGAGCAGTTCTTC CASSSIPRRGWGGEQFF
TRBD1 many TRBJ1-2 TRBV2 TGTGCCAGCAAGGACAGGGGGAGTAGGAATGGCTACACCTTC CASKDRGSRNGYTF
TRBD2 few TRBJ2-5 TRBV6-2/TRBV6-3 TGTGCCAGCAGCCTGAGCGGGGACCAAGAGACCCAGTACTTC CASSLSGDQETQYF
TRBD1 few TRBJ1-5 TRBV20-1 TGCAGTGCTAGAAACCGGGACAGGGTCCCCAATCAGCCCCAGCATTTT CSARNRDRVPNQPQHF